The T cell receptor (beta chain) under discussion was sequenced for a study of cytomegalovirus exposure and HLA in healthy donors. Germline assignment: CDR1 SQVTM and CDR2 ANQGSEA. The V and J ends lost 5 bases and 5 bases, in that order; junction bases with no gene match: 25. This CDR3 region has 19 residues. Using immunoSEQ multiplex PCR, the repertoire was profiled, and TCRdb retains in-frame clones only, with some absent. The repertoire holds some 170,000 clones, with around 86% as singletons. This TCR was recovered from a man between 18 and 29 years old in good health and CMV-seropositive. V gene TRBV29-1 combines with J gene TRBJ1-1; 8 nucleotides match TRBD1. Sequencing was performed on PBMCs. DNA of the CDR3: TGCAGCGTTTCCCACTCCAGGGGGCGGATCACACATACGTGGACTGAAGCTTTCTTT. It codes for CSVSHSRGRITHTWTEAFF.